Reported below is one T cell receptor beta chain. The target antigen is unknown. These data come from a study of shared clonotypes between healthy human individuals. Profiling relied on immunoSEQ multiplex PCR, and the TCRdb table lists in-frame clones only, not all of them. This repertoire shows around 2,000,000 clones, roughly 95% found once; its top ten account for more than 0.1%. The CDR3 has 16 amino acids. V was clipped by 1 base and J by 7 bases, with 16 bases between them. The V gene's germline CDR1 is SGHTA and CDR2 FQGNSA. General study points: Roughly 5.3% of naive CD4 clonotypes were common to a handful of donors.

The chain couples TRBV7-2 to TRBJ2-2; perhaps D is TRBD1 or TRBD2 (5 bases each). The source of this sequence is a man between 18 and 29 years old in good health. The sample was naive CD4+ T cells sorted from blood. Specified subset: CD45RA+ positively selected. The CDR3 sequence: CASSLVGVVGGGELFF. CDR3 nucleotide sequence: TGTGCCAGCAGCTTAGTAGGGGTAGTAGGAGGCGGGGAGCTGTTTTTT.